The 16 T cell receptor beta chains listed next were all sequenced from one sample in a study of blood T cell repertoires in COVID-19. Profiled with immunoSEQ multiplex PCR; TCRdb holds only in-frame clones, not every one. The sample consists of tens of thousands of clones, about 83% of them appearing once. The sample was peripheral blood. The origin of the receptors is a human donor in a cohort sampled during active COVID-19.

CDR3 residues: CASSQGHARTEDYGYTF. The DNA of the CDR3 is TGCGCCAGCAGCCAGGGGCACGCCAGGACAGAAGACTATGGCTACACCTTC. The chain recombines TRBV4-1 with TRBJ1-2; TRBD1 is a possible D gene (6 bases). CDR3 length: 17 amino acids. Germline V lookup: CDR1 MGHRA, CDR2 YSYEKL. Trimming cost V 3 bases and J 3 bases, with 20 bases left between them.

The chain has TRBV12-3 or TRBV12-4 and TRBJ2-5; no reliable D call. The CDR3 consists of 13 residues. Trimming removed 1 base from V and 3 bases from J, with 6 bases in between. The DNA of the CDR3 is TGTGCCAGCAGTTTAGGTGTAGAAGAGACCCAGTACTTC. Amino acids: CASSLGVEETQYF.

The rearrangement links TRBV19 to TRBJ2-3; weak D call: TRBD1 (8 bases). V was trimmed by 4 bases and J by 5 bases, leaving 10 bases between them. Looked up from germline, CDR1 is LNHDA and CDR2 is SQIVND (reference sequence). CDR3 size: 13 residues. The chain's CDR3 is CASSNRGGDTQYF. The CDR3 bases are TGTGCCAGTAGTAACAGGGGGGGAGATACGCAGTATTTT.

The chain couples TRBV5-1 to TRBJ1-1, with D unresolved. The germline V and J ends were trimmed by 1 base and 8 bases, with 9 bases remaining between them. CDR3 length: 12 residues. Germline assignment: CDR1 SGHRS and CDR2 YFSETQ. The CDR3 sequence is CASSLSQTEAFF. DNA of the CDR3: TGCGCCAGCAGCTTGTCACAAACGGAAGCTTTCTTT.

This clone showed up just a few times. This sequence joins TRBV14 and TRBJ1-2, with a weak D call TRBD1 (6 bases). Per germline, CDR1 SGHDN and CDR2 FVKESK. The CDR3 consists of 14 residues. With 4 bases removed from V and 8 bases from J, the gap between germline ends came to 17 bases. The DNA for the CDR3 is TGTGCCAGCAGCCGATTTATGGGGGCTTGGGGCTACACCTTC. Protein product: CASSRFMGAWGYTF.

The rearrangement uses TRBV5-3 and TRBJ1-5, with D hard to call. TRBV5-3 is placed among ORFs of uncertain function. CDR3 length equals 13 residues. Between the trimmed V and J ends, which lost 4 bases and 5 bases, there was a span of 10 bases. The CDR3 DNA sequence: TGTGCCAGAAGCCTCCTGGCTCATCAGCCCCAGCATTTT. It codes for CARSLLAHQPQHF.

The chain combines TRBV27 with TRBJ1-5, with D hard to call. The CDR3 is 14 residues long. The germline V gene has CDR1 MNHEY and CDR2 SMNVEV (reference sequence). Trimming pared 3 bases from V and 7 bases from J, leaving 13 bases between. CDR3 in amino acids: CASSFAGVVQPQHF. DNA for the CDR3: TGTGCCAGCAGTTTTGCGGGCGTTGTCCAGCCCCAGCATTTT.

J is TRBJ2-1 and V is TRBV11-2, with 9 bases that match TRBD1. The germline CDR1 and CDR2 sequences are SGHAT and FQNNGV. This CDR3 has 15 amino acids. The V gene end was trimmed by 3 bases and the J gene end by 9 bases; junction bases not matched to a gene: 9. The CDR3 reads CASSLGDRVMVEQFF. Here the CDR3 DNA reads TGTGCCAGCAGCTTGGGGGACAGGGTTATGGTTGAGCAGTTCTTC.

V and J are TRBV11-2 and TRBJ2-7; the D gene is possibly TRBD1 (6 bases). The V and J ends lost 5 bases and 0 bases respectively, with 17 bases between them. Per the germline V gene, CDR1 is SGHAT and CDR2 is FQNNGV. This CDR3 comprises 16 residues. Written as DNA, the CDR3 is TGTGCCAGCAGCACCGGCCGAACAGGGCCCTCCTACGAGCAGTACTTC. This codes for CASSTGRTGPSYEQYF.

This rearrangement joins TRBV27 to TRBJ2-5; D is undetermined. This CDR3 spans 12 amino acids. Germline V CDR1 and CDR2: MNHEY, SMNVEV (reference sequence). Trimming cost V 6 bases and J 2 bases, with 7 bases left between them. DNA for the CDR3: TGTGCCAGCAGGGGCAGGCAAGAGACCCAGTACTTC. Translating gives CASRGRQETQYF.

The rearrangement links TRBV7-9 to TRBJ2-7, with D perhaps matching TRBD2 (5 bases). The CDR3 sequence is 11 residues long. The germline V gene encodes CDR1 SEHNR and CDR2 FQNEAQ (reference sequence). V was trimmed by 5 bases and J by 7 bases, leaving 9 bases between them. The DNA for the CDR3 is TGTGCCAGCAGCATAAGAGGGGAGCAGTACTTC. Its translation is CASSIRGEQYF.

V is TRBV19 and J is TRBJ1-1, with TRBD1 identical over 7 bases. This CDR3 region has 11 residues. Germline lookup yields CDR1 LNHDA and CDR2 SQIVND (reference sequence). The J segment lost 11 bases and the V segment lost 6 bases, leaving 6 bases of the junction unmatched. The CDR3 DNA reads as TGTGCCAGTAGCGTCAGGGGGTGGGCTTTCTTT. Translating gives CASSVRGWAFF.

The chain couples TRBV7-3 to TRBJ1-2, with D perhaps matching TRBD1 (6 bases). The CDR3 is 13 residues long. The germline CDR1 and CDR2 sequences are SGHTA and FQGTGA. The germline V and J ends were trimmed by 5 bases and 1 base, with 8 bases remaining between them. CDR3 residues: CASSPGVNYGYTF. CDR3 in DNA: TGTGCCAGCAGCCCAGGGGTTAACTATGGCTACACCTTC.

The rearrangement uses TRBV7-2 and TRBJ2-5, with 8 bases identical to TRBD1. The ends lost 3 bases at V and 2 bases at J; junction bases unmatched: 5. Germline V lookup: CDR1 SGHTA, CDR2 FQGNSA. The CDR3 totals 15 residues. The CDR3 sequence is CASSFGRGRQETQYF. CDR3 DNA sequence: TGTGCCAGCAGCTTCGGCAGGGGGCGTCAAGAGACCCAGTACTTC.

The CDR3: CASSQQGFYGYTF. CDR3 sequence (DNA): TGTGCCAGCAGCCAACAGGGATTCTATGGCTACACCTTC. J is TRBJ1-2 and V is TRBV6-5; D is possibly TRBD1 (6 bases). Trimming took 6 bases from V and 4 from J, leaving 12 bases between them. CDR1 MNHEY and CDR2 SVGAGI come from the germline V gene. The CDR3 is 13 amino acids.

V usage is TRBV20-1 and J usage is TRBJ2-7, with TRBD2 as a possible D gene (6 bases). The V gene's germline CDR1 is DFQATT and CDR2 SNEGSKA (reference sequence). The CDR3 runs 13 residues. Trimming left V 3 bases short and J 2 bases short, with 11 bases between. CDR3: CSASGWGAYEQYF. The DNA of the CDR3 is TGCAGTGCTAGTGGCTGGGGGGCCTACGAGCAGTACTTC.